One and the same sample provided the 4 T cell receptor beta chains below, sequenced in a study of graft-versus-host responses after intestinal transplantation. No antigen has been assigned to these receptors. Profiled with immunoSEQ multiplex PCR; TCRdb holds only in-frame clones, not every one. The table has some 100,000 clones, roughly nine tenths seen once; the top ten hold roughly 1%. Sequencing was performed on unstimulated CD4+ T cells sorted from spleen or lymph node cells, taken before transplant. Receptors originate from a human donor who was the organ donor for an intestinal transplant.

V gene TRBV7-3 combines with J gene TRBJ2-1, with 10 bases matching TRBD2. From germline, CDR1 is SGHTA and CDR2 FQGTGA. V lost 4 bases to trimming and J lost 4 bases; unmatched junction nucleotides: 4. This CDR3 contains 15 residues. The chain's CDR3 is CASSSAGGKYNEQFF. For the CDR3, the DNA is TGTGCCAGCAGCTCAGCGGGGGGGAAATACAATGAGCAGTTCTTC.

This chain connects TRBV7-2 to TRBJ1-1; 7 nucleotides agree with TRBD1. The CDR3 consists of 12 residues. Trimming took 2 bases from V and 13 from J; bases not matched to a gene: 7. From germline, CDR1 is SGHTA and CDR2 FQGNSA. CDR3 amino acids: CASSLYRGGVFF. CDR3 nucleotides: TGTGCCAGCAGCTTATACAGGGGCGGCGTTTTCTTT. The full variable domain, with the rest looked up from reference TRBV7-2 and TRBJ1-1, is GAGVSQSPSNKVTEKGKDVELRCDPISGHTALYWYRQSLGQGLEFLIYFQGNSAPDKSGLPSDRFSAERTGGSVSTLTIQRTQQEDSAVYLCASSLYRGGVFFGQGTRLTVV.

This chain links TRBV11-2 with TRBJ1-6; a weak D match, TRBD1 (6 bases). CDR1 and CDR2 (germline): SGHAT, FQNNGV. The CDR3 runs 15 residues. The germline V and J ends were trimmed by 2 bases and 6 bases, with 11 bases remaining between them. CDR3 bases: TGTGCCAGCAGCTTAATACAGGGTGGTAATTCACCCCTCCACTTT. This codes for CASSLIQGGNSPLHF.

This chain connects TRBV4-2 to TRBJ2-3; D is perhaps TRBD1 (6 bases). The CDR3 is made up of 15 amino acids. Germline CDR1 is LGHNA and CDR2 is YNFKEQ. Trimming pared 4 bases from V and 2 bases from J, leaving 13 bases between. CDR3 loop: CASSRGQSDTDTQYF. The DNA of the CDR3 is TGTGCCAGCAGCCGCGGACAGTCCGACACAGATACGCAGTATTTT.